The clone carrying this T cell receptor beta chain was counted a few times. The sample has other DNA sequences that encode this CDR3 too. This entry comes from a study of blood T cell repertoires in COVID-19. The CDR3 length is 15 residues. CDR1 and CDR2 from the germline V gene are SGHRS and YFSETQ. With 3 bases removed from V and 1 base from J, the gap between germline ends came to 10 bases. How the authors handled the data: Researchers report that nucleated cell counts were estimated from reference gene primer amplification. The repertoire was sequenced with immunoSEQ multiplex PCR; TCRdb's copy has only in-frame clones and lacks some. Clone size and the V and J calls come from that table; the DNA yielded D and trimming. The sample records about 57,000 clones, roughly 80% being singletons.

The specimen sequenced was PBMCs or T cells enriched from blood (not recorded which). This sequence was found in a woman between 40 and 50 years old with acute COVID-19. The gene calls are TRBV5-1 and TRBJ2-2, with a tentative D call TRBD1 (6 bases). DNA of the CDR3: TGCGCCAGCAGCTCTTCGACAGGGAACACCGGGGAGCTGTTTTTT. Protein: CASSSSTGNTGELFF.